Described below is a single T cell receptor (beta chain) sequence and its context. No antigen is known for it. This record comes from a study of neoadjuvant nivolumab and ipilimumab in lung cancer. Findings and caveats of the study: Pretherapy blood TCR richness correlated positively with resected tumor richness. Resected tumors had greater TCR richness and clonality than uninvolved lung.

V gave up 0 bases and J gave up 10 bases, with 13 bases separating them. The CDR3 contains 13 residues. Germline loops: CDR1 SGHAT, CDR2 FQNNGV. Sequenced by immunoSEQ multiplex PCR; TCRdb stores in-frame clones only, minus some. The sample has 15,000 to 20,000 clones; approximately 73% are singletons. V gene TRBV11-2 combines with J gene TRBJ2-7; TRBD1 might be the D (5 bases). The sequences come from tumor tissue, collected after neoadjuvant nivolumab, alone or with ipilimumab, at or shortly before surgery. The source of this sequence is an adult with non-small cell lung cancer. In DNA form, the CDR3 reads TGTGCCAGCAGCTTAGAGGCTCAGGGATCCCAGTACTTC. It codes for CASSLEAQGSQYF.